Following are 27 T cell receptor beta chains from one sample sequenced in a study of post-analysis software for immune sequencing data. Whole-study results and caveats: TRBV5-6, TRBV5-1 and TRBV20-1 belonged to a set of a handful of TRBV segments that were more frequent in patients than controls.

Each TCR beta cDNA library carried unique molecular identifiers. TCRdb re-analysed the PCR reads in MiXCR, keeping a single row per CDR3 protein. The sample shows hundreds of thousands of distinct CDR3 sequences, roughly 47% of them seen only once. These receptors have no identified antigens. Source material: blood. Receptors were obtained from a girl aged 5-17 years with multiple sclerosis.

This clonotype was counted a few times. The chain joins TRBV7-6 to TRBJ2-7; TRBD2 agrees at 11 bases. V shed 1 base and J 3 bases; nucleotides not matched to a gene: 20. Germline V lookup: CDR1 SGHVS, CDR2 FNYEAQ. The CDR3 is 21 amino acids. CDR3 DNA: TGTGCCAGCAGCTTAGTAGCTCCGGGACTAGCGGTACCTAGGCTAAGCTACGAGCAGTACTTC. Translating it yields CASSLVAPGLAVPRLSYEQYF.

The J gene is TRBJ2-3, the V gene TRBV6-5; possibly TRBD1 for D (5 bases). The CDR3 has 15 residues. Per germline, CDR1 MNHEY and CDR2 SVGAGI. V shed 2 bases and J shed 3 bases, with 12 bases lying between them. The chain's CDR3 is CASSYKGWWTDTQYF. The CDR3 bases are TGTGCCAGCAGTTACAAGGGGTGGTGGACAGATACGCAGTATTTT.

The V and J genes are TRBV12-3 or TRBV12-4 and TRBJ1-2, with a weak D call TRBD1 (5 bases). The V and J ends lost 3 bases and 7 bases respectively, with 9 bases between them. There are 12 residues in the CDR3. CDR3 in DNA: TGTGCCAGCAGTTTCTTGGGGCTTGGCTACACCTTC. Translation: CASSFLGLGYTF.

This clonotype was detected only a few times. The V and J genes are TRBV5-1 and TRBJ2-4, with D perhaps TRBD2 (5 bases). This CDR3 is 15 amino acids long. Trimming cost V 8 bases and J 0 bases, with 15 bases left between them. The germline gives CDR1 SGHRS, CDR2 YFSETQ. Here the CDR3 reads CASSDSALAKNIQYF. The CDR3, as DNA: TGCGCCAGTAGCGACTCCGCGTTAGCCAAAAACATTCAGTACTTC. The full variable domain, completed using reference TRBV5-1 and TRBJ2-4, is KAGVTQTPRYLIKTRGQQVTLSCSPISGHRSVSWYQQTPGQGLQFLFEYFSETQRNKGNFPGRFSGRQFSNSRSEMNVSTLELGDSALYLCASSDSALAKNIQYFGAGTRLSVL.

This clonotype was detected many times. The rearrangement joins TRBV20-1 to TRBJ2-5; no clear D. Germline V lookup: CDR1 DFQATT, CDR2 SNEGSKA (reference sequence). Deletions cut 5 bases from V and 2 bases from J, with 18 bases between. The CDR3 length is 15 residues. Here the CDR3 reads CSAPHLYEAQETQYF. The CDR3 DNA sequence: TGCAGTGCTCCCCACCTGTACGAGGCTCAAGAGACCCAGTACTTC.

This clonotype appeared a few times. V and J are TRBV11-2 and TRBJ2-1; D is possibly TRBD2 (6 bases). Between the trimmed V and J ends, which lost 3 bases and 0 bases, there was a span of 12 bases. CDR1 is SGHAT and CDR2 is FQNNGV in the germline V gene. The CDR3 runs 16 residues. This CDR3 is CASSFSAGSSYNEQFF. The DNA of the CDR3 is TGTGCCAGCAGCTTTTCCGCGGGGAGCTCCTACAATGAGCAGTTCTTC.

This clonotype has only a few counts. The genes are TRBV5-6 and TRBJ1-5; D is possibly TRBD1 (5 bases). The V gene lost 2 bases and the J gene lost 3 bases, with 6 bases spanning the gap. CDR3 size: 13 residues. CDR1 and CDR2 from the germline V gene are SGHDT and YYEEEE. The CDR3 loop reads CASSFGTNQPQHF. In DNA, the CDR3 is TGTGCCAGCAGCTTTGGGACCAATCAGCCCCAGCATTTT.

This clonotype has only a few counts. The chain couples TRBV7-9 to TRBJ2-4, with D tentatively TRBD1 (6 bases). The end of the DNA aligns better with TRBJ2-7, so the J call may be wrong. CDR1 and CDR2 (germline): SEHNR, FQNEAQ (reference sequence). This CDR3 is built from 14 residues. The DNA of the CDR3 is TGTGCCAGCAGCTTAGGGGCAGGGGAAGACGAGCAGTACTTC. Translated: CASSLGAGEDEQYF.

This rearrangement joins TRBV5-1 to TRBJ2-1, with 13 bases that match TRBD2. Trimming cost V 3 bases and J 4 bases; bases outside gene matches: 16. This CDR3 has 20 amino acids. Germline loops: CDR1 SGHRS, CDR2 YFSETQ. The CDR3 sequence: CASSWSGTSGTSLLYNEQFF. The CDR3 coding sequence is TGCGCCAGCAGCTGGTCCGGGACTAGCGGGACTTCCCTATTGTACAATGAGCAGTTCTTC.

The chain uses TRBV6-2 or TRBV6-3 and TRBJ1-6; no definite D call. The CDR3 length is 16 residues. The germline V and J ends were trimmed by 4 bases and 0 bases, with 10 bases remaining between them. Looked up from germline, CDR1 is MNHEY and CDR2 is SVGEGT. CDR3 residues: CASSSVKSSYNSPLHF. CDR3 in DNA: TGTGCCAGCAGTTCCGTCAAGAGCTCCTATAATTCACCCCTCCACTTT.

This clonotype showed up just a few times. The CDR3 bases are TGTGCCAGCAGTACCCGACCGGCGGACGGGGGGTACTTC. Translated: CASSTRPADGGYF. V gene TRBV12-3 or TRBV12-4 combines with J gene TRBJ2-7, with D possibly being TRBD2 (6 bases). V lost 5 bases and J lost 12, with 20 bases in between. This CDR3 comprises 13 residues.

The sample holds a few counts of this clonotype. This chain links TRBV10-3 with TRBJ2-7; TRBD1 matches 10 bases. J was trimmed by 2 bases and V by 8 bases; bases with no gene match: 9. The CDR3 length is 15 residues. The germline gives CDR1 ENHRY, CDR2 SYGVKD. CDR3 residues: CAIGSGDRGPYEQYF. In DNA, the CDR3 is TGTGCCATCGGCTCCGGGGACAGGGGCCCCTACGAGCAGTACTTC.

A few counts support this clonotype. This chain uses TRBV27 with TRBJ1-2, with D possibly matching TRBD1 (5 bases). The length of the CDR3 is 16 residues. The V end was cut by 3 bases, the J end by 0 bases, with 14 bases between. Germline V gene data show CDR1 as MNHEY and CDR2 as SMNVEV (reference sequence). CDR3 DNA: TGTGCCAGCAGTTTTGGGGGGTGGGCCCCTAACTATGGCTACACCTTC. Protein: CASSFGGWAPNYGYTF.

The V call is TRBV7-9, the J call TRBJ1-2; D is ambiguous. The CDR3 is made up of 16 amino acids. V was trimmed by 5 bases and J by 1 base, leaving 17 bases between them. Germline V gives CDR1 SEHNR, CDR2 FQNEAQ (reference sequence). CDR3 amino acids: CASSLTGLRDNYGYTF. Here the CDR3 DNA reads TGTGCCAGCAGCCTCACGGGGTTGAGGGATAACTATGGCTACACCTTC.

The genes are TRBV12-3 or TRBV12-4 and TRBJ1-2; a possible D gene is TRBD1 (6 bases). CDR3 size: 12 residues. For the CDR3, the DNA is TGTGTCGTTGGGCAGGGGAACTATGGCTACACCTTC. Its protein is CVVGQGNYGYTF.

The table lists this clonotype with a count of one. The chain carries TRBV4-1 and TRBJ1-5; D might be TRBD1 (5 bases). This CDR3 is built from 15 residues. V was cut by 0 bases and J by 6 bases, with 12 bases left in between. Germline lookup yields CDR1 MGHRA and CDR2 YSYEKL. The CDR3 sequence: CASSQDGAGGQPQHF. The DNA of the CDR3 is TGCGCCAGCAGCCAAGATGGGGCAGGAGGTCAGCCCCAGCATTTT.

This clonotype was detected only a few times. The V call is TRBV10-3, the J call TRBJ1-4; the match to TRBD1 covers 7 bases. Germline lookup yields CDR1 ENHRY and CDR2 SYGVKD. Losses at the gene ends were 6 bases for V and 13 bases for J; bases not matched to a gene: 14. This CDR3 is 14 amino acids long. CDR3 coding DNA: TGTGCCATCAGGGAGGGGACAGTCGGGAAGAGACTGTTTTTT. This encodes CAIREGTVGKRLFF.

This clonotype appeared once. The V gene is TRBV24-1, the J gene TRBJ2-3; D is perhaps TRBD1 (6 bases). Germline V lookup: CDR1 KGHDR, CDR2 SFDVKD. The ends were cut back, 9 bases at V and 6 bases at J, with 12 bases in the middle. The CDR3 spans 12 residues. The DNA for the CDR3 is TGTGCCACCGGGGACAACTGGGATACGCAGTATTTT. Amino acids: CATGDNWDTQYF.

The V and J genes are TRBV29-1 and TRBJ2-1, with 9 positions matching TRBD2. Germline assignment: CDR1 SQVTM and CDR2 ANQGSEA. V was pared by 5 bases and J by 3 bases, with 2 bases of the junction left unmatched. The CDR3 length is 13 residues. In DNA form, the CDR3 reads TGCAGCGTTAGGACTAGCGTCTACAATGAGCAGTTCTTC. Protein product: CSVRTSVYNEQFF.

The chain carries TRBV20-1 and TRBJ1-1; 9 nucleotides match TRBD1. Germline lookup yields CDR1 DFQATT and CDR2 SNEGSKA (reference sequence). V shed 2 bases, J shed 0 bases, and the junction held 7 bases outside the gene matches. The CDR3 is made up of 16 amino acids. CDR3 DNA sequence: TGCAGTGCTAGAAACAGGGGGCTCTCGCTGAACACTGAAGCTTTCTTT. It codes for CSARNRGLSLNTEAFF.

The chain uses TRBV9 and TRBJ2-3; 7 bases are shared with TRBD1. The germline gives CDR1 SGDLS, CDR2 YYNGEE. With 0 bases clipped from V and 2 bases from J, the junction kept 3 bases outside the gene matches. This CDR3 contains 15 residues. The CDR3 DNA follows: TGTGCCAGCAGCGTAGAGGGGGCTGACACAGATACGCAGTATTTT. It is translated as CASSVEGADTDTQYF.

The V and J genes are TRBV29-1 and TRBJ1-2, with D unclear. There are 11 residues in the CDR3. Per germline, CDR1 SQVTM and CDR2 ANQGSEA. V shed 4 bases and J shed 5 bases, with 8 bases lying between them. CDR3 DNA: TGCAGCGTTGCAGGCATGTATGGCTACACCTTC. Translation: CSVAGMYGYTF.

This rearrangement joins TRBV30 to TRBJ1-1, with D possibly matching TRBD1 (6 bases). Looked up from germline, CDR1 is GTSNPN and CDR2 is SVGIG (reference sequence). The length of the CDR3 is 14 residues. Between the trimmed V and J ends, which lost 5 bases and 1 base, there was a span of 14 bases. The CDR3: CAWYREGWNTEAFF. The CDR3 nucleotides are TGTGCCTGGTACAGGGAGGGTTGGAACACTGAAGCTTTCTTT. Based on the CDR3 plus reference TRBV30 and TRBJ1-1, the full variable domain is SQTIHQWPATLVQPVGSPLSLECTVEGTSNPNLYWYRQAAGRGLQLLFYSVGIGQISSEVPQNLSASRPQDRQFILSSKKLLLSDSGFYLCAWYREGWNTEAFFGQGTRLTVV.

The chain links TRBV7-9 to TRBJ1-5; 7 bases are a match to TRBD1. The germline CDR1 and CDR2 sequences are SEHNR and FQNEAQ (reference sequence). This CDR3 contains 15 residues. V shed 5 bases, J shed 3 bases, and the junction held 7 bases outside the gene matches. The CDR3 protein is CASSTSTGTNQPQHF. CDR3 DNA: TGTGCCAGCAGCACCTCGACAGGGACCAATCAGCCCCAGCATTTT.

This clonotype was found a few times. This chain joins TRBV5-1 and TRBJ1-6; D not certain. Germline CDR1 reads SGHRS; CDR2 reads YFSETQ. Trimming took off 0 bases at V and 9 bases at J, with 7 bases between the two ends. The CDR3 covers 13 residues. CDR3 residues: CASSLAGRSPLHF. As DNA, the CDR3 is TGCGCCAGCAGCTTGGCCGGGCGTTCACCCCTCCACTTT.

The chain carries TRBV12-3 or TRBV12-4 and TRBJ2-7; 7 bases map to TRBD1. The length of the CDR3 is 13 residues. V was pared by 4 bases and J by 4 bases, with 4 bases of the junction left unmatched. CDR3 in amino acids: CASSSADRYEQYF. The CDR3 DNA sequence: TGTGCCAGCAGTTCAGCGGACAGGTACGAGCAGTACTTC.

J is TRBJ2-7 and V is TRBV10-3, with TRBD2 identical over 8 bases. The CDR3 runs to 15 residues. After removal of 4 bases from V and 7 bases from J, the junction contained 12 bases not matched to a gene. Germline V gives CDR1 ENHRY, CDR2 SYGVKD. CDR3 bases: TGTGCCATCAGTGGGCGGGGGGCCCACTACAATGAGCAGTACTTC. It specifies CAISGRGAHYNEQYF.